The 8 T cell receptor beta chains below come from one sample, sequenced in a study of cytomegalovirus exposure and HLA in healthy donors. The PCR had 60 Vbeta and 13 Jbeta primers. Sequenced by immunoSEQ multiplex PCR; TCRdb stores in-frame clones only, minus some. The table lists 64,000 or so clones, 70% of them singletons. The sequencing sample was made of PBMCs. The receptors come from a woman between 45 and 65 years old in good health and CMV-seropositive.

The V and J genes are TRBV10-3 and TRBJ1-2; 9 nucleotides align to TRBD1. With V trimmed by 4 bases and J by 8 bases, 8 bases remained unmatched. Germline values: CDR1 ENHRY, CDR2 SYGVKD. The CDR3 length is 14 residues. The CDR3 protein is CAISGDRAFLGYTF. The DNA for the CDR3 is TGTGCCATCAGTGGGGACAGGGCATTTTTAGGCTACACCTTC.

This clone was counted only a few times. The chain couples TRBV7-2 to TRBJ2-5; 7 bases align to TRBD1. Looked up from germline, CDR1 is SGHTA and CDR2 is FQGNSA. V was clipped by 4 bases and J by 4 bases; unmatched bases: 6. This CDR3 spans 14 amino acids. The CDR3 is CASSSRGLGETQYF. CDR3 nucleotides: TGTGCCAGCAGCTCAAGGGGGCTCGGAGAGACCCAGTACTTC.

The rearrangement links TRBV4-1 to TRBJ2-3, with TRBD1 identical over 8 bases. The CDR3 runs 11 residues. In germline, CDR1 is MGHRA, CDR2 YSYEKL. Trimming removed 2 bases from V and 14 bases from J; junction bases left unmatched: 3. The CDR3 here is CASSQTDRAYF. The CDR3 coding sequence is TGCGCCAGCAGCCAAACGGACAGGGCGTATTTT.

This chain connects TRBV7-6 to TRBJ1-2; 12 nucleotides align to TRBD1. The CDR3 length is 15 residues. Unmatched junction bases numbered 9, after V lost 5 bases and J lost 8 bases. Germline V lookup: CDR1 SGHVS, CDR2 FNYEAQ. CDR3 amino acids: CASSTGGQGAEGYTF. CDR3 bases: TGTGCCAGCAGCACTGGGGGACAGGGGGCTGAGGGCTACACCTTC. The full variable domain, its missing parts supplied by reference TRBV7-6 and TRBJ1-2, is GAGVSQSPRYKVTKRGQDVALRCDPISGHVSLYWYRQALGQGPEFLTYFNYEAQQDKSGLPNDRFSAERPEGSISTLTIQRTEQRDSAMYRCASSTGGQGAEGYTFGSGTRLTVV.

With regard to this clone: The sample holds other DNA sequences that translate to the same CDR3. This chain connects TRBV10-3 to TRBJ1-2; 9 bases line up with TRBD1. The CDR3 runs 14 residues. Germline V gene data show CDR1 as ENHRY and CDR2 as SYGVKD. J gave up 5 bases and V 3 bases, and 4 bases lay outside the gene matches. CDR3 sequence (DNA): TGTGCCATCAGTGAATCGGACAGGGGATATGGCTACACCTTC. Translating it yields CAISESDRGYGYTF.

The chain joins TRBV4-1 to TRBJ1-3; no reliable D call. With 4 bases removed from V and 1 base from J, the gap between germline ends came to 11 bases. CDR1 and CDR2 from the germline V gene are MGHRA and YSYEKL. The CDR3 loop spans 15 amino acids. CDR3 amino acids: CASSLSARSGNTIYF. Here the CDR3 DNA reads TGCGCCAGCAGCCTTTCCGCGCGGTCTGGAAACACCATATATTTT.

This clone was recorded once. This sequence joins TRBV11-2 and TRBJ1-2; tentatively, D is TRBD1 (5 bases). V was trimmed by 5 bases and J by 3 bases, leaving 22 bases between them. This CDR3 has 17 residues. Germline CDR1 and CDR2: SGHAT and FQNNGV. In nucleotides, the CDR3 is TGTGCCAGCAGCCCCTCCATCGCTGGGGACTATGACTATGGCTACACCTTC. Its protein product is CASSPSIAGDYDYGYTF.

The rearrangement uses TRBV4-3 and TRBJ2-7, with a weak D call TRBD1 (5 bases). This CDR3 has 15 amino acids. Per the germline V gene, CDR1 is LGHNA and CDR2 is YSLEER. The ends were cut back, 0 bases at V and 3 bases at J, with 12 bases in the middle. DNA for the CDR3: TGCGCCAGCAGCCAAGATCGGGCAGGGCTCTACGAGCAGTACTTC. Protein: CASSQDRAGLYEQYF.